This T cell receptor (beta chain) originates from a study of identical twins. Template switching added a universal primer site; cDNA carried unique molecular identifiers. TCRdb reprocessed the 5' RACE reads via MiXCR and lists one record per CDR3 protein. This sample carries hundreds of thousands of distinct CDR3 sequences, 6% to 6.5% of them seen once, and the ten largest clones take roughly 2%. This CDR3 spans 14 amino acids. CDR1 DFQATT and CDR2 SNEGSKA come from the germline V gene (reference sequence). Trimming removed 5 bases from V and 3 bases from J; junction bases left unmatched: 9. General observations from the study: The study found excess low generation probability among twin-shared out-of-frame alpha sequences.

This clonotype was counted between two and nine times. What it binds is not known. The rearrangement uses TRBV20-1 and TRBJ2-7; 8 bases are shared with TRBD2. Material: naive T cells sorted from blood. The receptor was derived from a man aged 18 to 35 in good health. The CDR3, as DNA: TGCAGTGCTGGCACTAGCGGCCTCGGCTACGAGCAGTACTTC. Translation gives CSAGTSGLGYEQYF.